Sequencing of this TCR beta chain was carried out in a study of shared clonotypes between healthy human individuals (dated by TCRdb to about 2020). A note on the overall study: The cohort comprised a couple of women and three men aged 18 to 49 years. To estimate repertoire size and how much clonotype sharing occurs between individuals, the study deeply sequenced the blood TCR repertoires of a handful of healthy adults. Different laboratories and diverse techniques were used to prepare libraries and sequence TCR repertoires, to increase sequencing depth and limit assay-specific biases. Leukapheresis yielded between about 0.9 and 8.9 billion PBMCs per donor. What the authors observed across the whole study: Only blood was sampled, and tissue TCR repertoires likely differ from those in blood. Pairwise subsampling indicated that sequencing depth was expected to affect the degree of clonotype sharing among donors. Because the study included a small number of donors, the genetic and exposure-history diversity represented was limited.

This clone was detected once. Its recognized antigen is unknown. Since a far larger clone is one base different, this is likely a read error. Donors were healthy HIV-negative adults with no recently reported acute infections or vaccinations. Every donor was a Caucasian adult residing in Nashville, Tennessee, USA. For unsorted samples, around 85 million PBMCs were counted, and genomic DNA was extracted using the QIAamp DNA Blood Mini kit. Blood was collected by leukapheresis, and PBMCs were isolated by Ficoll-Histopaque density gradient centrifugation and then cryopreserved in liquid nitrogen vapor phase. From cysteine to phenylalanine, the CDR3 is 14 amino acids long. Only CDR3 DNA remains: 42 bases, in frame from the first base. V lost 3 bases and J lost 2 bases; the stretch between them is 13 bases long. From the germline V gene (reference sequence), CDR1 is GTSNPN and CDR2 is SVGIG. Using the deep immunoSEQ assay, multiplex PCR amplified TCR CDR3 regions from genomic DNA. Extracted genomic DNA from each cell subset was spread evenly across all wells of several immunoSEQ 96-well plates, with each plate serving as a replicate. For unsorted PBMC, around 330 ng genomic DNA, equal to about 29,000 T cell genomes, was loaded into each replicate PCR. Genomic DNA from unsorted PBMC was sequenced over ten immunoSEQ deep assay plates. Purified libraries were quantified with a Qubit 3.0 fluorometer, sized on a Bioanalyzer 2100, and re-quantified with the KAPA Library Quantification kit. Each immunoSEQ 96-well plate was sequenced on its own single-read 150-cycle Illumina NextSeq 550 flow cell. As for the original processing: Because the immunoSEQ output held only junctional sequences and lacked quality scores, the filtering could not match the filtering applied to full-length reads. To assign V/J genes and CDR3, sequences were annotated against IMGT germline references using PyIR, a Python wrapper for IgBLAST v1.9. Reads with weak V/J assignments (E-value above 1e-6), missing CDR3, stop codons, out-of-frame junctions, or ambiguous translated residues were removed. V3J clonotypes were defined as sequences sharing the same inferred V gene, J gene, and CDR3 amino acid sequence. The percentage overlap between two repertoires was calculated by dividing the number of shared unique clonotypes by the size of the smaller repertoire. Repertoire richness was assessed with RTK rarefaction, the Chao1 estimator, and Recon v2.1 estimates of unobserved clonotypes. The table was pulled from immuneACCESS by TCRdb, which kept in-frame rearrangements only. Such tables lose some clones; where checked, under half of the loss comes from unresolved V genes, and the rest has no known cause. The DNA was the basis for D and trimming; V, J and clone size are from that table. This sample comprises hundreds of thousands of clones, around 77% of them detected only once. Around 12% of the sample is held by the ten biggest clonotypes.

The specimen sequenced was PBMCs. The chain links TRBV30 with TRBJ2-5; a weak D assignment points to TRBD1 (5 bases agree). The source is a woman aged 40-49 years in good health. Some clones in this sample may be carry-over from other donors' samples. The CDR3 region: CAWSQQVRQETQYF. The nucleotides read TGTGCCTGGAGCCAACAGGTTCGACAAGAGACCCAGTACTTC.